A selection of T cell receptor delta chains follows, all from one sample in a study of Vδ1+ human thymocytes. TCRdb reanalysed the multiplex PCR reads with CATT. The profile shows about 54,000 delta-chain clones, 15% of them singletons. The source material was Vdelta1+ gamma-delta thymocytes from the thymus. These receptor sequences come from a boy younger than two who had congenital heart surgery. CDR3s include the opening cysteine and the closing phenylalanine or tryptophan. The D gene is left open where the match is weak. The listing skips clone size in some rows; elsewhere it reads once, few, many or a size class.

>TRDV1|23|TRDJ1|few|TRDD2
CALGEQEEGLPIPEGEYTDKLIF
TGTGCTCTTGGGGAACAAGAGGAAGGCCTTCCTATCCCGGAGGGGGAGTACACCGATAAACTCATCTTT
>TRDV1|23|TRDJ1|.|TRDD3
CALGELIPYYCLLGPTYTDKLIF
TGTGCTCTTGGGGAACTCATCCCCTACTACTGTTTACTGGGGCCAACGTACACCGATAAACTCATCTTT
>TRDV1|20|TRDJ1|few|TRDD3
CALGELPSPPVLGDTGKLIF
TGTGCTCTTGGGGAACTCCCTAGTCCCCCTGTACTGGGGGATACGGGGAAACTCATCTTT
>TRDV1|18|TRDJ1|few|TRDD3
CALGELRWGIDAPDKLIF
TGTGCTCTTGGGGAACTTCGGTGGGGGATAGACGCTCCCGATAAACTCATCTTT
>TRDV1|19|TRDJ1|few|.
CALGVVLPDWVLHTDKLIF
TGTGCTCTTGGGGTGGTCCTACCCGACTGGGTTTTACACACCGATAAACTCATCTTT
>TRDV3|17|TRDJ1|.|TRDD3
CALPTNTGGYAADKLIF
TGTGCCTTGCCGACAAATACTGGGGGATACGCTGCCGATAAACTCATCTTT
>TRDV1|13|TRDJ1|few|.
CALGEVYTDKLIF
TGTGCTCTTGGGGAAGTATACACCGATAAACTCATCTTT
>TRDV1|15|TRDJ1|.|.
CALGELDGDTDKLIF
TGTGCTCTTGGGGAACTTGACGGGGATACCGATAAACTCATCTTT
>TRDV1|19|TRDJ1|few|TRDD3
CALGDPPTRGIRYTDKLIF
TGTGCTCTTGGGGATCCCCCTACGAGGGGGATAAGGTACACCGATAAACTCATCTTT
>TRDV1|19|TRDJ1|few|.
CALGKAFLLTGGTTDKLIF
TGTGCTCTTGGGAAGGCCTTCCTACTGACTGGGGGAACCACCGATAAACTCATCTTT
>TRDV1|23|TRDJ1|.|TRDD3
CALGALRPPFPGYWGLYTDKLIF
TGTGCTCTTGGGGCCCTAAGGCCCCCCTTTCCTGGATACTGGGGGCTTTACACCGATAAACTCATCTTT
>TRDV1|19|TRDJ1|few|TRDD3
CALGVTPMGILMYTDKLIF
TGTGCTCTTGGGGTAACCCCCATGGGGATACTAATGTACACCGATAAACTCATCTTT
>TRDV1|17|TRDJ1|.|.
CALGNKLGIPNTDKLIF
TGTGCTCTTGGGAACAAACTGGGAATTCCCAACACCGATAAACTCATCTTT
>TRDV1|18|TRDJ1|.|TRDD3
CALGERALGDTRADKLIF
TGTGCTCTTGGGGAACGCGCCCTGGGGGATACGCGGGCCGATAAACTCATCTTT
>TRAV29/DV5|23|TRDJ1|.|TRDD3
CAASADYSFILNVGIRRALRLIF
TGTGCCGCAAGCGCGGACTATTCCTTTATCCTTAATGTGGGGATACGCCGGGCGCTGCGACTCATCTTT
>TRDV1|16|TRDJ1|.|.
CALGELGVKYTDKLIF
TGTGCTCTTGGGGAATTGGGTGTGAAGTACACCGATAAACTCATCTTT
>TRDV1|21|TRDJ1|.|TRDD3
CALGELVRLGDIPANTDKLIF
TGTGCTCTTGGGGAACTAGTCCGACTGGGGGATATCCCGGCGAACACCGATAAACTCATCTTT
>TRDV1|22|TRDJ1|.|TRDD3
CALGELFITLLLGETYTDKLIF
TGTGCTCTTGGGGAACTGTTTATTACCCTCTTACTGGGGGAGACCTACACCGATAAACTCATCTTT
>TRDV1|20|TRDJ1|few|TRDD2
CALGELTIPSLAGCTDKLIF
TGTGCTCTTGGGGAGCTTACCATCCCTTCCTTGGCTGGGTGCACCGATAAACTCATCTTT
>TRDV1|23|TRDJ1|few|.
CALGNSRVPSYGWGIPGADKLIF
TGTGCTCTTGGGAACAGTCGAGTGCCTTCCTACGGGTGGGGGATACCTGGAGCCGATAAACTCATCTTT
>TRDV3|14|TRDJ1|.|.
CAFLYGGRADKLIF
TGTGCCTTCCTGTACGGAGGTCGGGCCGATAAACTCATCTTT
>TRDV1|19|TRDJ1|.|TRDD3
CALGEQTLGDTDYTDKLIF
TGTGCTCTTGGGGAACAAACTCTGGGGGATACCGATTACACCGATAAACTCATCTTT